This T cell receptor beta chain was captured in a study of a mutant IDH1 vaccine in newly diagnosed glioma. General study findings and limits: Evidence of vaccine-induced immune responses was documented in 80% to 95% of patients.

Time point in this sample: baseline, week 1 (first vaccination visit). Indicated treatment: pre-vaccination baseline after standard-of-care therapy. As to this clone: Its antigen is unidentified.

With 3 bases removed from V and 5 bases from J, the gap between germline ends came to 14 bases. The CDR3 is made up of 15 amino acids. Germline V gene sequence: CDR1 SGHRS, CDR2 YFSETQ. Produced via immunoSEQ multiplex PCR; TCRdb's table is partial and in-frame only. The sample lists 60,000 to 85,000 clones, less than 85% occurring once. The starting material was PBMCs, obtained from a glioma patient treated with radiotherapy, temozolomide or both. This chain links TRBV5-1 with TRBJ2-2; either TRBD1 or TRBD2 may fit D (5 bases each). The sequence came from a man in his forties or fifties with glioma. The CDR3 reads CASSSNTGPTGELFF. The CDR3 DNA is TGCGCCAGCAGCTCGAACACGGGGCCGACCGGGGAGCTGTTTTTT.